The 8 T cell receptor beta chains in this list originate from one sample, sequenced in a study of T cell changes during pregnancy in multiple sclerosis. Repertoires were generated with immunoSEQ multiplex PCR, while TCRdb's copy carries only in-frame clones and drops some. Among tens of thousands of clones listed, 85% to 90% were seen once. This specimen was CD4+ T cells from peripheral blood mononuclear cells, taken in the first trimester of pregnancy. These receptors were obtained from a female donor with multiple sclerosis, enrolled in a pregnancy study.

The chain recombines TRBV4-1 with TRBJ2-6, with 12 bases identical to TRBD1. Germline V CDR1 and CDR2: MGHRA, YSYEKL. The CDR3 sequence is 17 residues long. V lost 4 bases and J lost 4; bases outside the gene matches: 5. CDR3 bases: TGCGCCAGCAGCCCCGGGACAGGGGGCGCCGGGGCCAACGTCCTGACTTTC. Its translation: CASSPGTGGAGANVLTF.

V and J are TRBV10-3 and TRBJ2-2; 7 bases fit TRBD2. The CDR3 loop spans 15 amino acids. The V gene's germline CDR1 is ENHRY and CDR2 SYGVKD. V gave up 3 bases and J gave up 6 bases; unmatched junction bases: 7. The DNA for the CDR3 is TGTGCCATCAGTGAAAGGACTAGTTTATCCGGGGAGCTGTTTTTT. Translation: CAISERTSLSGELFF.

This chain connects TRBV6-5 to TRBJ1-5; possibly TRBD1 for D (6 bases). The CDR3 consists of 15 residues. Trimming took off 5 bases at V and 7 bases at J, with 18 bases between the two ends. Per the germline V gene, CDR1 is MNHEY and CDR2 is SVGAGI. The DNA for the CDR3 is TGTGCCAGCAGTCGCGGGGGCAGGGAGGGACAGCCCCAGCATTTT. Its translation: CASSRGGREGQPQHF.

V gene TRBV18 combines with J gene TRBJ1-1; TRBD1 is a possible D gene (5 bases). Trimming shortened V by 6 bases and J by 3 bases, and 8 bases separated the two germline ends. This CDR3 contains 12 residues. Germline V gene data show CDR1 as KGHSH and CDR2 as LQKENI. As DNA, the CDR3 is TGTGCCAGCTCGGTACAGGACACTGAAGCTTTCTTT. Amino acid sequence: CASSVQDTEAFF.

This clone was recorded once. The V and J genes are TRBV7-2 and TRBJ2-1; 11 positions match TRBD2. The CDR3 totals 15 residues. The trim removed 5 bases at V and 6 bases at J, leaving 6 bases unmatched. The germline CDR1 and CDR2 sequences are SGHTA and FQGNSA. Here the CDR3 reads CASSRRTSGGNEQFF. In DNA form, the CDR3 reads TGTGCCAGCAGCCGCCGAACTAGCGGGGGCAATGAGCAGTTCTTC.

The chain employs TRBV30 and TRBJ1-4; a weak D match, TRBD1 (5 bases). Germline-derived CDR1 and CDR2 are GTSNPN and SVGIG (reference sequence). The CDR3 spans 15 residues. Trimming removed 2 bases from V and 2 bases from J, with 12 bases in between. CDR3 coding DNA: TGTGCCTGGAGTCTTGTCAGGGCGACTAATGAAAAACTGTTTTTT. As protein: CAWSLVRATNEKLFF.

The rearrangement joins TRBV10-3 to TRBJ2-3; TRBD2 might be the D (5 bases). V was clipped by 4 bases and J by 6 bases, with 17 bases between them. The CDR3 has 15 residues. The germline CDR1 and CDR2 sequences are ENHRY and SYGVKD. CDR3 protein: CAISGPSSTPDTQYF. DNA for the CDR3: TGTGCCATCAGTGGCCCTAGCTCAACACCTGATACGCAGTATTTT.

The chain joins TRBV28 to TRBJ2-5, with 11 bases matching TRBD2. Germline V gene sequence: CDR1 MDHEN, CDR2 SYDVKM. After removal of 5 bases from V and 3 bases from J, the junction contained 2 bases not matched to a gene. The CDR3 consists of 14 residues. The CDR3 loop is CASSRLAGKETQYF. CDR3 DNA sequence: TGTGCCAGCAGTCGACTAGCGGGGAAAGAGACCCAGTACTTC.